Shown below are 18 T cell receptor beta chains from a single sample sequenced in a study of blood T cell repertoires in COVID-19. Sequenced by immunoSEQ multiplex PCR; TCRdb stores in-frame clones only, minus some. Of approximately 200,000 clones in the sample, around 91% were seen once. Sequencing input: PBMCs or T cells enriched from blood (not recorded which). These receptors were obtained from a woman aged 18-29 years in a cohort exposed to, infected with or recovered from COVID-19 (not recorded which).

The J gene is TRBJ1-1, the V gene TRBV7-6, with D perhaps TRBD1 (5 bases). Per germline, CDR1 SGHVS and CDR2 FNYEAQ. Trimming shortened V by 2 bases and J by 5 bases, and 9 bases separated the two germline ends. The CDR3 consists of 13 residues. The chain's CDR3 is CASSLQGETEAFF. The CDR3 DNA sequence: TGTGCCAGCAGCTTACAGGGTGAGACTGAAGCTTTCTTT.

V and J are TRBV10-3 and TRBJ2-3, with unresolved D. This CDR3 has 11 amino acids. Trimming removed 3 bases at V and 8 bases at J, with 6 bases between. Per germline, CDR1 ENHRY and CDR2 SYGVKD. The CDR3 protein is CAISEIRTQYF. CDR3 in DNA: TGTGCCATCAGTGAAATCCGTACGCAGTATTTT.

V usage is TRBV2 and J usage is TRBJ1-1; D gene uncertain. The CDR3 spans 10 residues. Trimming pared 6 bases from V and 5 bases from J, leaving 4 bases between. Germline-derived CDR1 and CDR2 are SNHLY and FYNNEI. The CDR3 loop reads CASSGTEAFF. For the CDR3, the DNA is TGTGCCAGCAGCGGGACTGAAGCTTTCTTT.

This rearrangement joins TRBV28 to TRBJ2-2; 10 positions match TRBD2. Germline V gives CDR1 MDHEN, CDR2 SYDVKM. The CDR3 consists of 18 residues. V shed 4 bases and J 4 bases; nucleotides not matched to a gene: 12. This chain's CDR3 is CASSYLAGAPPTTGELFF. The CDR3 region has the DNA TGTGCCAGCAGTTATCTAGCGGGGGCACCCCCGACCACCGGGGAGCTGTTTTTT.

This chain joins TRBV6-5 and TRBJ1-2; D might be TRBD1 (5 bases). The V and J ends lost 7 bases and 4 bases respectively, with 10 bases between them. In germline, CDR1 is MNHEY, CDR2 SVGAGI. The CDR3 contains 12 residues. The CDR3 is CASKPDIYGYTF. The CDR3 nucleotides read TGTGCCAGCAAGCCGGACATCTATGGCTACACCTTC.

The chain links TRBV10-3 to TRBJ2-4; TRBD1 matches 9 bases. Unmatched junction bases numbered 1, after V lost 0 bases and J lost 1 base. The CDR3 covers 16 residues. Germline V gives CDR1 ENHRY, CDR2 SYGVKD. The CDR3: CAISESGTGAKNIQYF. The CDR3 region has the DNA TGTGCCATCAGTGAGTCCGGGACAGGGGCCAAAAACATTCAGTACTTC.

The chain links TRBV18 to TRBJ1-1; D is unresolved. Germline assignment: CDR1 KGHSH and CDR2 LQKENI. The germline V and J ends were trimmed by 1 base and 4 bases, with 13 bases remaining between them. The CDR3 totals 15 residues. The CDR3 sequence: CASSPQAGIVTEAFF. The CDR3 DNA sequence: TGTGCCAGCTCACCACAGGCGGGTATAGTCACTGAAGCTTTCTTT.

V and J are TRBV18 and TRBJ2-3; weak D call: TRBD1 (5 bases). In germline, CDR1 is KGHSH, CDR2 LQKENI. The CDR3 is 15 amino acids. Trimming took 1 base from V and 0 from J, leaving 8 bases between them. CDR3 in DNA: TGTGCCAGCTCACCACAGGGGTCTAGCACAGATACGCAGTATTTT. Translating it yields CASSPQGSSTDTQYF. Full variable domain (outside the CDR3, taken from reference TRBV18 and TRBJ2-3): NAGVMQNPRHLVRRRGQEARLRCSPMKGHSHVYWYRQLPEEGLKFMVYLQKENIIDESGMPKERFSAEFPKEGPSILRIQQVVRGDSAAYFCASSPQGSSTDTQYFGPGTRLTVL.

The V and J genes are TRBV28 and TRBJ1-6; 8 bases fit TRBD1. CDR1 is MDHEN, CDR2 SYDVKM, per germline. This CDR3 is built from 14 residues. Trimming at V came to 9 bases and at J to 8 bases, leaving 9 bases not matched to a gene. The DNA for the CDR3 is TGTGCCAGTAAAACAGGGGGTCTTCATTCACCCCTCCACTTT. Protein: CASKTGGLHSPLHF.

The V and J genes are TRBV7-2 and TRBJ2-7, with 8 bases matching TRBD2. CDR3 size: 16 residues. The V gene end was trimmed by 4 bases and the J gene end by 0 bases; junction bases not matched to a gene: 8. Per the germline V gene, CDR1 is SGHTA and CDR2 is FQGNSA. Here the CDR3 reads CASSSYSGAPSYEQYF. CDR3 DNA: TGTGCCAGCAGCTCATATAGCGGGGCCCCCTCCTACGAGCAGTACTTC.

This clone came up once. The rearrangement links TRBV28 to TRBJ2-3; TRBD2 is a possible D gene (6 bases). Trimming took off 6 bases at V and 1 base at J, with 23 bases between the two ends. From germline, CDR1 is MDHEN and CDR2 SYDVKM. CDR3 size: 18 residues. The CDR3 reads CASSSAVGGSYRTDTQYF. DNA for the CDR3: TGTGCCAGCAGCTCCGCGGTGGGGGGTTCATACCGCACAGATACGCAGTATTTT.

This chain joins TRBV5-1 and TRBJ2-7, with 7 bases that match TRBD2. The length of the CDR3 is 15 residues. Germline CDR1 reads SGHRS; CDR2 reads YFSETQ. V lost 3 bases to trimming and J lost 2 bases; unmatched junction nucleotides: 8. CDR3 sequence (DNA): TGCGCCAGCAGCTCAAACCCGACTAGCCCCTACGAGCAGTACTTC. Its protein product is CASSSNPTSPYEQYF.

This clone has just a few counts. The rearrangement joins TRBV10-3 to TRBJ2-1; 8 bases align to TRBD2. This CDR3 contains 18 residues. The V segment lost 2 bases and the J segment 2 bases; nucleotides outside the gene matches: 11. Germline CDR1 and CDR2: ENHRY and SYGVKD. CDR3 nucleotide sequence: TGTGCCATCAGTGAGAAAAGCGGGGGTTCTAGGCCCTACAATGAGCAGTTCTTC. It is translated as CAISEKSGGSRPYNEQFF.

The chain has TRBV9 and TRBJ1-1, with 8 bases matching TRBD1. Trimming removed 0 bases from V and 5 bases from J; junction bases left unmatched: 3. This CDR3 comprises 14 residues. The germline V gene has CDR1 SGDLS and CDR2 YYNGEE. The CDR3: CASSVVTGGTEAFF. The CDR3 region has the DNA TGTGCCAGCAGCGTAGTAACAGGGGGGACTGAAGCTTTCTTT.

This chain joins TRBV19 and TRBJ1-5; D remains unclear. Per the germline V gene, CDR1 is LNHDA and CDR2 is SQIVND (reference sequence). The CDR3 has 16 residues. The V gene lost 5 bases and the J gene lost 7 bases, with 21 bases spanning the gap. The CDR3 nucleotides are TGTGCCAGTAGTCTCCCGGGCGCTCGGGCGGGGCAGCCCCAGCATTTT. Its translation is CASSLPGARAGQPQHF.

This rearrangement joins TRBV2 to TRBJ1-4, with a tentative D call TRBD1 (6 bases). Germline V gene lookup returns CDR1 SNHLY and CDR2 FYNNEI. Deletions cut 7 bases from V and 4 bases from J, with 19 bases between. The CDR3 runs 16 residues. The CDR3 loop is CASKGVAGRDNEKLFF. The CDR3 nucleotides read TGTGCCAGCAAGGGGGTGGCAGGGAGGGATAATGAAAAACTGTTTTTT.

For the CDR3, the DNA is TGTGCCAGCAGCTTAGGGACAGTAGGCGGCTACACCTTC. It encodes CASSLGTVGGYTF. The J gene is TRBJ1-2, the V gene TRBV7-6; D perhaps matches TRBD1 (6 bases). From germline, CDR1 is SGHVS and CDR2 FNYEAQ. This CDR3 is built from 13 residues. V lost 1 base to trimming and J lost 8 bases, with 11 bases between them.

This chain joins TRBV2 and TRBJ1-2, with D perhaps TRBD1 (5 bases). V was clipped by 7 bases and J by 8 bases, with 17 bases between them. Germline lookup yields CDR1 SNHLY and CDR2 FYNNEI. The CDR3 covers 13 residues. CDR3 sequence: CASNPQGGEGYTF. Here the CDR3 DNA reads TGTGCCAGCAACCCTCAGGGTGGGGAAGGCTACACCTTC.